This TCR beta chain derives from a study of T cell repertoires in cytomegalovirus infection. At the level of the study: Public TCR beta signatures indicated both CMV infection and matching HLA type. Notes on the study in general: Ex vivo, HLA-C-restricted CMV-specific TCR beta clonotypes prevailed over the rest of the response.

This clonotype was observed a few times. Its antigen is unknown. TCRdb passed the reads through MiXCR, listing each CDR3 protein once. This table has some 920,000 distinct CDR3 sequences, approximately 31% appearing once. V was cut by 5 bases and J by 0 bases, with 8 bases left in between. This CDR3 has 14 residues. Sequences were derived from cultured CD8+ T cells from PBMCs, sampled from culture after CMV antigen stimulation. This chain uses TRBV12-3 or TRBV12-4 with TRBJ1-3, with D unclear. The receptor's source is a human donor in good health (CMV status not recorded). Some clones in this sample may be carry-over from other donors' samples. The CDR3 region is CASSQEDSGNTIYF. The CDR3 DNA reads TGTGCCAGCAGTCAAGAAGACTCTGGAAACACCATATATTTT.